Sequencing of this T cell receptor beta chain was carried out in a study of cytomegalovirus exposure and HLA in healthy donors. The study's findings and limits: Researchers catalogued under 200 TCR beta chains as cytomegalovirus-associated. Later analysis identified about 18,000 TCR beta sequences associated with HLA alleles, using a false discovery rate threshold of 0.05. It was reported in a later analysis that an Asian-associated ancestry cluster showed fewer N-insertions than the approximately 670-donor mean.

Samples came from healthy bone marrow donors. Points on this clone: What it binds is unknown.

Germline assignment: CDR1 SGHTA and CDR2 FQGNSA. This CDR3 region has 16 residues. Trimming shortened V by 1 base and J by 3 bases, and 13 bases separated the two germline ends. The PCR made use of 60 Vbeta and 13 Jbeta primers. Libraries were prepared by immunoSEQ multiplex PCR; TCRdb keeps only in-frame clonotypes and omits some of them. The sample includes 150,000 to 200,000 clones, over 75% seen only once; the top ten take roughly 0.2%. This chain links TRBV7-2 with TRBJ2-1; TRBD2 is a possible D gene (6 bases). The source of this sequence is a girl under two years old in good health and CMV-seronegative. Specimen: PBMCs. CDR3 in DNA: TGTGCCAGCAGCTTAGTGTGGACTACCCACTACAATGAGCAGTTCTTC. Amino acids: CASSLVWTTHYNEQFF.